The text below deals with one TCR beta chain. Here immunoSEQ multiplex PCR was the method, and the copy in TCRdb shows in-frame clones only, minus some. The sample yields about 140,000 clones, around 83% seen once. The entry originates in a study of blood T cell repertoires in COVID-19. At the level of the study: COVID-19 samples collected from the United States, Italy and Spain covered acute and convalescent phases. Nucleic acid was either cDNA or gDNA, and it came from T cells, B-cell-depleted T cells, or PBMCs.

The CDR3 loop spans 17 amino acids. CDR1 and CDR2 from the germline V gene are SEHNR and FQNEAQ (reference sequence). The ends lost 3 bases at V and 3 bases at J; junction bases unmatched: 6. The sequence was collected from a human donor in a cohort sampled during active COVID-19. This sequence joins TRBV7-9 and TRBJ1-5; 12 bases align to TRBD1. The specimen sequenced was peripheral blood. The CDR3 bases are TGTGCCAGCAGCTTTGTGGGGACAGGGGGCACCAATCAGCCCCAGCATTTT. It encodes CASSFVGTGGTNQPQHF.